The rows below give T cell receptor beta chains drawn from one sample of a study of blood T cell repertoires in COVID-19. Libraries were prepared by immunoSEQ multiplex PCR; TCRdb keeps only in-frame clonotypes and omits some of them. Of about 73,000 clones in the sample, approximately 83% were seen once. Sequencing input: peripheral blood. The source is a man older than 75 with active or convalescent COVID-19. The CDR3 runs from the conserved cysteine through the conserved F or W. A D gene is named only where the DNA matches it firmly. Rows give clone size only sometimes, using once, few, many, or a class for an expanded clone.

>TRBV7-9|NA|TRBJ2-1|NA
CASSLGTSPNEQFF
TGTGCCAGCAGCTTAGGAACTTCCCCCAATGAGCAGTTCTTC
>TRBV21-1|NA|TRBJ2-1|NA
CASSPRGRAMYNEQFF
TGTGCCAGCAGCCCTAGGGGCAGGGCTATGTACAATGAGCAGTTCTTC
>TRBV5-1|NA|TRBJ1-2|NA
CASSLQQGANYGYTF
TGCGCCAGCAGCTTGCAACAGGGAGCTAACTATGGCTACACCTTC
>TRBV5-1|NA|TRBJ2-5|NA
CASSLSPGETQYF
TGCGCCAGCAGCTTGAGTCCCGGGGAGACCCAGTACTTC
>TRBV6-6|NA|TRBJ1-5|NA
CAATTVSNQPQHF
TGTGCCGCTACGACAGTTAGTAATCAGCCCCAGCATTTT
>TRBV6-5|NA|TRBJ2-7|NA
CASSYAPRSYEQYF
TGTGCCAGCAGTTACGCCCCGAGAAGCTACGAGCAGTACTTC
>TRBV7-9|TRBD2|TRBJ2-2|few
CASSLTSGYTGELFF
TGTGCCAGCAGCTTAACTAGCGGGTACACCGGGGAGCTGTTTTTT
>TRBV13|TRBD1|TRBJ1-3|NA
CASSNRDRIDGNTIYF
TGTGCCAGCAGCAACCGGGACAGGATCGATGGAAACACCATATATTTT
>TRBV19|NA|TRBJ2-3|NA
CASSIDGGMPDTQYF
TGTGCCAGTAGTATAGATGGGGGGATGCCAGATACGCAGTATTTT
>TRBV11-2|TRBD1|TRBJ1-2|NA
CASSRDSYGYTF
TGTGCCAGCAGCCGGGACAGCTATGGCTACACCTTC
>TRBV7-2|NA|TRBJ2-1|few
CASSFSGDSYNEQFF
TGTGCCAGCAGCTTTTCAGGGGACTCCTACAATGAGCAGTTCTTC
>TRBV7-2|NA|TRBJ2-2|NA
CASSLVGLNTGELFF
TGTGCCAGCAGCTTAGTGGGGCTTAACACCGGGGAGCTGTTTTTT
>TRBV19|NA|TRBJ2-3|NA
CASSIGASDTQYF
TGTGCCAGTAGTATCGGTGCGTCAGATACGCAGTATTTT
>TRBV2|TRBD2|TRBJ2-7|NA
CASSEIGGASYEQYF
TGTGCCAGCAGTGAAATCGGGGGGGCCTCCTACGAGCAGTACTTC
>TRBV11-2|NA|TRBJ2-3|NA
CASSSERSVDTQYF
TGTGCCAGCAGCTCAGAGAGGAGTGTAGATACGCAGTATTTT
>TRBV19|TRBD1|TRBJ2-7|NA
CASSRDSRYEQYF
TGTGCCAGTAGTAGGGACAGTCGATACGAGCAGTACTTC
>TRBV2|TRBD1|TRBJ1-5|few
CASTIGQVNQPQHF
TGTGCCAGCACAATCGGACAGGTCAATCAGCCCCAGCATTTT
>TRBV2|TRBD2|TRBJ2-1|NA
CASSERGLAGVNEQFF
TGTGCCAGCAGTGAACGCGGACTAGCGGGAGTTAATGAGCAGTTCTTC
>TRBV5-8|NA|TRBJ2-7|NA
CASSLGQVYEQYF
TGTGCCAGCAGCTTGGGACAAGTCTACGAGCAGTACTTC
>TRBV28|TRBD1|TRBJ2-2|NA
CASSSDRGGTGELFF
TGTGCCAGCAGCTCCGACAGGGGCGGGACCGGGGAGCTGTTTTTT
>TRBV7-2|NA|TRBJ2-7|NA
CASSFEGGEQYF
TGTGCCAGCAGCTTCGAGGGAGGCGAGCAGTACTTC
>TRBV3-1/TRBV3-2|NA|TRBJ2-1|NA
CASSLQDIGYEQFF
TGTGCCAGCAGCCTACAGGACATAGGGTATGAGCAGTTCTTC
>TRBV5-4|NA|TRBJ2-7|once
CASSASSYEQYF
TGTGCCAGCAGCGCCAGCTCCTACGAGCAGTACTTC
>TRBV4-3|TRBD1|TRBJ2-6|NA
CASSQVVSGQTLSGANVLTF
TGCGCCAGCAGCCAAGTAGTGTCGGGACAGACCCTCTCTGGGGCCAACGTCCTGACTTTC
>TRBV5-4|TRBD1|TRBJ2-5|NA
CASSLGRPGGTQYF
TGTGCCAGCAGCTTGGGCAGGCCAGGGGGGACCCAGTACTTC
>TRBV5-1|TRBD2|TRBJ2-6|NA
CASSLGSGAGANVLTF
TGCGCCAGCAGCTTGGGAAGCGGGGCTGGGGCCAACGTCCTGACTTTC
>TRBV12-3/TRBV12-4|TRBD1|TRBJ1-6|NA
CASRDRGAPLHF
TGTGCCAGCAGAGACAGGGGTGCACCCCTCCACTTT
>TRBV5-8|NA|TRBJ2-5|few
CASSPLYQETQYF
TGTGCCAGCAGCCCGTTGTACCAAGAGACCCAGTACTTC
>TRBV28|TRBD2|TRBJ2-7|once
CASRPSGTYEQYF
TGTGCCAGCAGGCCTAGCGGAACCTACGAGCAGTACTTC
>TRBV14|NA|TRBJ2-3|NA
CASSQDEGDTQYF
TGTGCCAGCAGCCAAGATGAGGGAGATACGCAGTATTTT
>TRBV12-5|NA|TRBJ1-4|NA
CASGLAGLGGAGVNEKLFF
TGTGCTAGTGGTTTGGCTGGGCTTGGAGGCGCGGGGGTGAATGAAAAACTGTTTTTT